Listed below are T cell receptor beta chains from one sample, sequenced in a study of blood T cell repertoires in COVID-19. Profiled with immunoSEQ multiplex PCR; TCRdb holds only in-frame clones, not every one. The table lists tens of thousands of clones, about 86% of them singletons, with over 1.3% in the top ten. Material for sequencing was peripheral blood. The receptors come from a woman aged 55-69 years with acute or convalescent COVID-19. Both conserved end residues are part of each CDR3. A D gene is named only where the DNA matches it firmly. Where a row states a size, it is once, few, many or the class of an expanded clone; other rows omit it.

TRBD1,TRBJ2-1,TRBV29-1,NA,TGCAGCGTTGGACAGGGGACTGAGCAGTTCTTC,CSVGQGTEQFF
TRBD1,TRBJ1-1,TRBV30,NA,TGTGCCTGGAGTGGCTACAGGGGGGAATACATGAACACTGAAGCTTTCTTT,CAWSGYRGEYMNTEAFF
NA,TRBJ2-1,TRBV4-1,once,TGCGCCAGCAGCCAAGATTCTAGAAGCTCCTACAATGAGCAGTTCTTC,CASSQDSRSSYNEQFF
TRBD1,TRBJ1-4,TRBV2,NA,TGTGCCAGCAGCCAGACAGGGGGTGTTGAAAAACTGTTTTTT,CASSQTGGVEKLFF
NA,TRBJ1-5,TRBV19,NA,TGTGCAAGCCGACCTGAGGTCGATCAGCCCCAGCATTTT,CASRPEVDQPQHF
NA,TRBJ2-3,TRBV5-1,NA,TGCGCCAGCAGGTTGGTCTTTAGCGGTCCACAAAGTACGCAGTATTTT,CASRLVFSGPQSTQYF
NA,TRBJ2-2,TRBV14,NA,TGTGCCAGCAGCCAAGATCCCAGGGCAAACACCGGGGAGCTGTTTTTT,CASSQDPRANTGELFF
TRBD1,TRBJ2-3,TRBV11-3,once,TGTGCCAGCAGCCCAGGGGGCCTGGGGCTTGCGGATACGCAGTATTTT,CASSPGGLGLADTQYF
NA,TRBJ2-1,TRBV7-3,NA,TGTGCCAGCAGCTCCGGAGGCTTGCAGTTCTTC,CASSSGGLQFF
TRBD1,TRBJ2-3,TRBV11-1,NA,TGTGCCAGCAACCGGGACAGGGTTAGCACAGATACGCAGTATTTT,CASNRDRVSTDTQYF
NA,TRBJ2-3,TRBV24-1,NA,TGTGCCACTGGAACAGGTAGCACAGATACGCAGTATTTT,CATGTGSTDTQYF
TRBD1,TRBJ1-2,TRBV6-5,NA,TGTGCCAGCAGTTCCGGGACAGGGGGCTTCTATGGCTACACCTTC,CASSSGTGGFYGYTF
TRBD1,TRBJ2-7,TRBV19,NA,TGTGCCAGTAGTACCACGACAGGGTCCTACGAGCAGTACTTC,CASSTTTGSYEQYF
NA,TRBJ1-5,TRBV30,NA,TGTGCCTGGAGTGTTGGCAGGACATCTGCATATAGCAATCAGCCCCAGCATTTT,CAWSVGRTSAYSNQPQHF
TRBD2,TRBJ2-7,TRBV27,NA,TGTGCCAGCAGTTTGACAGGACTAGCGGTCTACGAGCAGTACTTC,CASSLTGLAVYEQYF
TRBD1,TRBJ1-6,TRBV5-4,NA,TGTGCCAGCAGCACGAGACAGGGCGATAATTCACCCCTCCACTTT,CASSTRQGDNSPLHF
NA,TRBJ1-3,TRBV30,NA,TGTGCCTGGAGTACAGGGAATGGAAACACCATATATTTT,CAWSTGNGNTIYF
TRBD1,TRBJ1-2,TRBV14,NA,TGTGCCAGCAGCCAAGATATAACAGGGGGTGGCTACACCTTC,CASSQDITGGGYTF
NA,TRBJ2-7,TRBV30,NA,TGTGCCTGGAGTCGACGGGGATACGAGCAGTACTTC,CAWSRRGYEQYF
NA,TRBJ1-1,TRBV19,NA,TGTGCCACGTACCCTCGGGGGAACACTGAAGCTTTCTTT,CATYPRGNTEAFF
NA,TRBJ1-6,TRBV19,NA,TGTGCCACCTCGCGTCCTCGGGAGGTATATAATTCACCCCTCCACTTT,CATSRPREVYNSPLHF
NA,TRBJ1-1,TRBV18,NA,TGTGCCAGCTCACCACAGGGGATTACGAACACTGAAGCTTTCTTT,CASSPQGITNTEAFF
NA,TRBJ2-1,TRBV20-1,NA,TGCAGTGCTAGTACCGGGACAAGGCAGTTCTTC,CSASTGTRQFF
NA,TRBJ2-7,TRBV9,few,TGTGCCAGCAGCGTAACGCCGGGTACCTACGAGCAGTACTTC,CASSVTPGTYEQYF
NA,TRBJ1-1,TRBV29-1,once,TGCAGCGTTGTGACTTCGGCCTTAAATGCGCTCTTT,CSVVTSALNALF
NA,TRBJ2-2,TRBV5-1,NA,TGCGCCAGCAGCTCGGTTAGGGGGTCTGGCACCGGGGAGCTGTTTTTT,CASSSVRGSGTGELFF
NA,TRBJ1-5,TRBV2,NA,TGTGCCAGCAGTACTCTAAGAGGTCAGAATCAGCCCCAGCATTTT,CASSTLRGQNQPQHF
NA,TRBJ2-5,TRBV27,NA,TGTGCCAGCAGTTTATCCCAAGCTCGGGAGACCCAGTACTTC,CASSLSQARETQYF
NA,TRBJ2-7,TRBV7-8,few,TGTGCCAGCAGCTCCGGGGACAACTACGAGCAGTACTTC,CASSSGDNYEQYF